A single count supports the clone carrying this TCR beta chain. Its target is not known. The sample originates from a study of T cells after posttransplantation cyclophosphamide. General study results and limits: Tissue-infiltrating T cells from skin or gut overlapped little with blood T cells. Recipient CMV seropositivity and CMV reactivation strongly tracked TRB clonality. Donor-recipient repertoire similarity was low at 1-2 months, rising over year one.

Germline V gene lookup returns CDR1 SEHNR and CDR2 FQNEAQ (reference sequence). The CDR3 has 14 residues. The V gene lost 2 bases and the J gene lost 4 bases, with 8 bases spanning the gap. Here immunoSEQ multiplex PCR was the method, and the copy in TCRdb shows in-frame clones only, minus some. The top ten hold 0.15% to 0.2% of the sample, which has some 20,000 clones, approximately 98% seen once. Cells defined as naive were viable CD3+CD4+ or CD3+CD8+ and CCR7+CD45RA+CD45RO-CD95-CD27+CD28+. The sequencing input was naive CD4+ T cells sorted from PBMCs. The chain links TRBV7-9 to TRBJ2-2; D is possibly TRBD2 (6 bases). The sequence derives from a man aged 35-49 years in good health, CMV-negative, and a related stem cell transplant donor. CDR3 bases: TGTGCCAGCAGCTTATTGGGGGGCACCGGGGAGCTGTTTTTT. Translating it yields CASSLLGGTGELFF.